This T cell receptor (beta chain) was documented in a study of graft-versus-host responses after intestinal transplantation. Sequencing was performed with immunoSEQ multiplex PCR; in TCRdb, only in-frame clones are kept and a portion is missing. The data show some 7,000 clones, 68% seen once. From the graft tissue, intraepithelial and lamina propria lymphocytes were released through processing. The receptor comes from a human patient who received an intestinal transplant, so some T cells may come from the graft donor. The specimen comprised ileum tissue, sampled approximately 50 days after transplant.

The CDR3 region has the DNA TGTGCCAGCAGTTATCCGGACAGCAGCAATCAGCCCCAGCATTTT. This codes for CASSYPDSSNQPQHF. V and J are TRBV6-6 and TRBJ1-5; D may be TRBD1 (6 bases). The CDR3 totals 15 residues. Trimming shortened V by 3 bases and J by 1 base, and 10 bases separated the two germline ends. Germline CDR1 and CDR2: MNHNY and SVGAGI (reference sequence).